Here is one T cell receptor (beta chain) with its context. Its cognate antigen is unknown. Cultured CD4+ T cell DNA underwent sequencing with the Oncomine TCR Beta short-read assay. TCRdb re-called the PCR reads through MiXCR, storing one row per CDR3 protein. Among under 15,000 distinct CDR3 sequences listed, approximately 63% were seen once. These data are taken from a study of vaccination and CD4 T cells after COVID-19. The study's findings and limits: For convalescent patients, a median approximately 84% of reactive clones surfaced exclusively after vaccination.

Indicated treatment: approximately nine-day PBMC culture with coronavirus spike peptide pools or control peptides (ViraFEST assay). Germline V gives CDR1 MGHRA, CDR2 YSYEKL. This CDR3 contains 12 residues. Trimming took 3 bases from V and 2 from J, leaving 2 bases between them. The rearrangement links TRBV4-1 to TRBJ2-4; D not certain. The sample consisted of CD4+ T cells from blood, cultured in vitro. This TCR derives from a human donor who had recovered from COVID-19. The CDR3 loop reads CASSHSKNIQYF. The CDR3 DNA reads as TGCGCCAGCAGCCATTCCAAAAACATTCAGTACTTC.